The 23 T cell receptor beta chains below were found in one sample sequenced in a study of T cell responses to AZD1222 COVID-19 vaccine. Clones were read by immunoSEQ multiplex PCR, and TCRdb kept only the in-frame ones, dropping some. The sample yields about 130,000 clones, around 94% seen once. The sequenced sample was peripheral blood, obtained on day 0 of AZD1222 vaccination. These receptors all come from an adult in good health.

CDR3 bases: TGTGCCAGCAGCAGCTCCGGGGGAAACAATGAGCAGTTCTTC. Amino acids: CASSSSGGNNEQFF. This rearrangement joins TRBV28 to TRBJ2-1; TRBD2 is a possible D gene (6 bases). V was clipped by 6 bases and J by 5 bases, with 14 bases between them. This CDR3 region has 14 residues. From germline, CDR1 is MDHEN and CDR2 SYDVKM.

The chain carries TRBV12-3 or TRBV12-4 and TRBJ2-7; D gene ambiguous. The CDR3 is 12 amino acids. V was clipped by 4 bases and J by 7 bases, with 11 bases between them. CDR3: CASSSYNQEQYF. The DNA of the CDR3 is TGTGCCAGCAGTTCCTATAACCAAGAGCAGTACTTC.

The V gene is TRBV10-3, the J gene TRBJ2-3, with TRBD2 matching 11 bases. Trimming cost V 3 bases and J 1 base; bases outside gene matches: 6. Germline V gives CDR1 ENHRY, CDR2 SYGVKD. The CDR3 loop spans 17 amino acids. The CDR3 region is CAISDPATSGGTDTQYF. CDR3 in DNA: TGTGCCATCAGTGACCCCGCGACTAGCGGGGGCACAGATACGCAGTATTTT.

CDR3 protein: CASSFMEGETQYF. The DNA of the CDR3 is TGTGCCAGCAGCTTTATGGAAGGAGAGACCCAGTACTTC. The J gene is TRBJ2-5, the V gene TRBV5-6; D remains unclear. CDR3 length: 13 amino acids. Deletions cut 2 bases from V and 4 bases from J, with 9 bases between. Germline CDR1 is SGHDT and CDR2 is YYEEEE.

This sequence joins TRBV10-1 and TRBJ1-1; D gene ambiguous. The CDR3 consists of 13 residues. Per germline, CDR1 WNHNN and CDR2 SYGVQD (reference sequence). V lost 6 bases, J lost 6 bases, and 14 bases lay in between. The CDR3 loop is CASSDRTEAEAFF. The CDR3 coding sequence is TGCGCCAGCAGCGACCGTACGGAGGCTGAAGCTTTCTTT.

V usage is TRBV11-2 and J usage is TRBJ1-3, with TRBD1 as a possible D gene (6 bases). V shed 6 bases and J shed 2 bases, with 14 bases lying between them. This CDR3 spans 15 amino acids. Germline lookup yields CDR1 SGHAT and CDR2 FQNNGV. Here the CDR3 reads CASSYRESAGNTIYF. The CDR3 region has the DNA TGTGCCAGCAGTTACAGGGAGAGCGCTGGAAACACCATATATTTT.

The chain is built from TRBV28 and TRBJ2-1; no definite D call. The CDR3 extends over 15 amino acids. Trimming removed 1 base from V and 4 bases from J, with 11 bases in between. CDR1 MDHEN and CDR2 SYDVKM come from the germline V gene. Here the CDR3 reads CASSLLAPPYNEQFF. As DNA, the CDR3 is TGTGCCAGCAGTTTATTAGCCCCACCTTACAATGAGCAGTTCTTC.

The J gene is TRBJ1-1, the V gene TRBV4-1; D is unresolved. The CDR3 sequence is 17 residues long. Germline CDR1 and CDR2: MGHRA and YSYEKL. V dropped 3 bases and J dropped 4 bases, with 21 bases sitting between them. The CDR3 sequence: CASSHPTGGQWGTEAFF. The CDR3 DNA sequence: TGCGCCAGCAGCCACCCCACGGGAGGGCAGTGGGGCACTGAAGCTTTCTTT.

The chain is built from TRBV7-2 and TRBJ2-2, with TRBD1 matching 10 bases. The V and J ends lost 7 bases and 8 bases, in that order; junction bases with no gene match: 10. CDR3 length equals 15 residues. The germline V gene has CDR1 SGHTA and CDR2 FQGNSA. CDR3 sequence reads: CASTLGQGVKGELFF. CDR3 nucleotides: TGTGCCAGCACCCTTGGACAGGGGGTAAAGGGGGAGCTGTTTTTT.

This sequence joins TRBV2 and TRBJ1-2; no definite D call. The germline V gene has CDR1 SNHLY and CDR2 FYNNEI. V lost 5 bases to trimming and J lost 0 bases, with 7 bases between them. This CDR3 has 13 residues. DNA of the CDR3: TGTGCCAGCAGTCCTTCACCTAACTATGGCTACACCTTC. It yields the protein CASSPSPNYGYTF.

CDR3 amino acids: CASSPGTGTGQTAYGYTF. DNA for the CDR3: TGTGCCAGCTCCCCCGGAACCGGGACAGGTCAAACGGCCTATGGCTACACCTTC. The gene calls are TRBV18 and TRBJ1-2; 8 nucleotides agree with TRBD1. Germline-derived CDR1 and CDR2 are KGHSH and LQKENI. The CDR3 has 18 residues. The V segment lost 6 bases and the J segment 4 bases; nucleotides outside the gene matches: 19.

V gene TRBV27 combines with J gene TRBJ1-2, with D possibly matching TRBD1 (5 bases). Trimming took off 4 bases at V and 1 base at J, with 13 bases between the two ends. This CDR3 is built from 15 residues. Germline values: CDR1 MNHEY, CDR2 SMNVEV (reference sequence). This CDR3 reads CASSSTRGGNYGYTF. CDR3 DNA sequence: TGTGCCAGCAGTTCCACCCGGGGGGGTAACTATGGCTACACCTTC.

This clone has only a few counts. This chain joins TRBV9 and TRBJ1-6; perhaps TRBD1 as D (6 bases). Germline V gene lookup returns CDR1 SGDLS and CDR2 YYNGEE. V dropped 2 bases and J dropped 6 bases, with 9 bases sitting between them. This CDR3 is built from 14 residues. CDR3 sequence: CASSVTGFNSPLHF. In DNA form, the CDR3 reads TGTGCCAGCAGCGTGACAGGTTTTAATTCACCCCTCCACTTT. The full variable domain, its missing parts supplied by reference TRBV9 and TRBJ1-6, is DSGVTQTPKHLITATGQRVTLRCSPRSGDLSVYWYQQSLDQGLQFLIQYYNGEERAKGNILERFSAQQFPDLHSELNLSSLELGDSALYFCASSVTGFNSPLHFGNGTRLTVT.

The chain joins TRBV10-3 to TRBJ1-2, with 7 bases that match TRBD1. Germline values: CDR1 ENHRY, CDR2 SYGVKD. The CDR3 consists of 15 residues. With V trimmed by 7 bases and J by 1 base, 9 bases remained unmatched. CDR3: CAINDREGINYGYTF. CDR3 coding DNA: TGTGCCATCAACGACAGGGAGGGCATTAACTATGGCTACACCTTC.

The rearrangement links TRBV6-5 to TRBJ1-1, with D possibly TRBD1 on 5 matching bases. Trimming pared 7 bases from V and 4 bases from J, leaving 13 bases between. Germline values: CDR1 MNHEY, CDR2 SVGAGI. The CDR3 extends over 13 amino acids. The CDR3: CASKFGGGTEAFF. The CDR3 DNA is TGTGCCAGCAAATTTGGTGGGGGCACTGAAGCTTTCTTT.

The chain recombines TRBV2 with TRBJ1-5; D is possibly TRBD1 (6 bases). The CDR3 length is 14 residues. CDR1 and CDR2 (germline): SNHLY, FYNNEI. Trimming cost V 0 bases and J 4 bases, with 7 bases left between them. The CDR3 protein is CASSEAGGNQPQHF. The CDR3 nucleotides read TGTGCCAGCAGTGAAGCAGGGGGGAATCAGCCCCAGCATTTT.

The V call is TRBV3-1 (or the pseudogene TRBV3-2), the J call TRBJ1-5; D unresolved. CDR3 length: 17 residues. Germline V lookup: CDR1 LGHDT, CDR2 YNNKEL (reference sequence). Between the trimmed V and J ends, which lost 1 base and 0 bases, there was a span of 13 bases. The CDR3 loop is CASSQGVPGLSNQPQHF. The CDR3 nucleotides are TGTGCCAGCAGCCAAGGGGTTCCAGGCCTTAGCAATCAGCCCCAGCATTTT.

This chain connects TRBV7-9 to TRBJ1-6; tentatively, D is TRBD1 (6 bases). The V gene's germline CDR1 is SEHNR and CDR2 FQNEAQ (reference sequence). CDR3 length: 14 amino acids. With 7 bases removed from V and 6 bases from J, the gap between germline ends came to 13 bases. In DNA, the CDR3 is TGTGCCAGCAACGGACAGTATCTTAATTCACCCCTCCACTTT. This codes for CASNGQYLNSPLHF. The variable domain in full, with the rest retrieved from reference TRBV7-9 and TRBJ1-6, is DTGVSQNPRHKITKRGQNVTFRCDPISEHNRLYWYRQTLGQGPEFLTYFQNEAQLEKSRLLSDRFSAERPKGSFSTLEIQRTEQGDSAMYLCASNGQYLNSPLHFGNGTRLTVT.

The chain has TRBV18 and TRBJ2-6, with 7 bases fitting TRBD1. The CDR3 has 16 residues. Germline V lookup: CDR1 KGHSH, CDR2 LQKENI. V was pared by 4 bases and J by 0 bases, with 3 bases of the junction left unmatched. The CDR3 sequence is CASSRTGVSGANVLTF. The CDR3 nucleotides read TGTGCCAGCTCACGGACAGGCGTCTCTGGGGCCAACGTCCTGACTTTC.

V and J are TRBV7-2 and TRBJ1-2; weak D call: TRBD1 (5 bases). The CDR3 has 12 residues. From germline, CDR1 is SGHTA and CDR2 FQGNSA. Deletions cut 2 bases from V and 7 bases from J, with 8 bases between. The CDR3 spells CASSLQGGGYTF. In nucleotides, the CDR3 is TGTGCCAGCAGCTTACAGGGAGGTGGCTACACCTTC.

For this clone: One junction end does not reproduce the germline sequence, and a read error may be involved. The CDR3 region is CASNDRETYERYF. CDR3 bases: TGTGCCAGCAACGACAGGGAGACCTACGAGCGGTACTTC. The V and J genes are TRBV6-5 and TRBJ2-7, with 7 positions matching TRBD1. CDR3 size: 13 residues. The germline CDR1 and CDR2 sequences are MNHEY and SVGAGI.

V and J are TRBV27 and TRBJ2-2, with 8 bases matching TRBD1. Germline V CDR1 and CDR2: MNHEY, SMNVEV (reference sequence). The ends lost 7 bases at V and 5 bases at J; junction bases unmatched: 6. CDR3 length: 14 amino acids. The CDR3: CASNSWTGTGELFF. For the CDR3, the DNA is TGTGCCAGCAACTCCTGGACAGGGACCGGGGAGCTGTTTTTT.

This chain links TRBV5-1 with TRBJ2-1; TRBD1 matches 7 bases. The ends lost 3 bases at V and 6 bases at J; junction bases unmatched: 3. This CDR3 contains 13 residues. Germline V CDR1 and CDR2: SGHRS, YFSETQ. CDR3 residues: CASSYDRVNEQFF. CDR3 nucleotides: TGCGCCAGCAGCTACGACAGGGTCAATGAGCAGTTCTTC.